This T cell receptor beta chain was sequenced for a study of regulatory T cells in long-lasting Graves disease. This clonotype was counted many times. Its matching antigen is unknown. HTBI primers from iRepertoire and Arm-PCR of CDR3 regions yielded the TCR beta libraries. MiXCR, run by TCRdb on the multiplex PCR reads, gives a single entry per CDR3 protein. Of roughly 610,000 distinct CDR3 sequences in the sample, about 15% were seen once. Described time point: newly diagnosed GD, antithyroid drugs for less than 3 months. RNA extracted from PBMCs served as the sequencing template. An endocrinology unit in Xi'an, China, supplied the patients. Study-wide results and caveats: Persistent cases of Graves' showed reduced TCR diversity relative to newly diagnosed patients.

This CDR3 contains 16 residues. Germline V gene data show CDR1 as SGHTA and CDR2 as FQGTGA. The trim removed 5 bases at V and 7 bases at J, leaving 11 bases unmatched. This same sample was also taken into another study, of T cells in Graves' hyperthyroidism and ophthalmopathy. This second study notes: Stable Graves' hyperthyroidism denoted no ophthalmopathy progression over 18 months. The majority of expanded thyroid clonotypes above 0.001 also appeared in blood.

The chain links TRBV7-3 to TRBJ2-3; 11 nucleotides line up with TRBD2. This specimen consisted of peripheral blood mononuclear cells (PBMCs), obtained at new diagnosis, from a patient treated with antithyroid drugs. The clonotype was recovered from a woman aged 25 to 39 with Graves disease. CDR3 sequence reads: CASSATSGGPPHTQYF. In DNA form, the CDR3 reads TGTGCCAGCAGCGCCACTAGCGGGGGACCCCCTCATACGCAGTATTTT.